The 2 T cell receptor beta chains below were found in one sample sequenced in a study of regulatory T cells in long-lasting Graves disease. Time point given: newly diagnosed GD, antithyroid drugs for less than 3 months. Construction of the TCR library relied on RNA isolated from PBMCs. Both iRepertoire HTBI primers and Arm-PCR of CDR3 regions were used to build the TCR beta libraries. MiXCR, applied by TCRdb to the multiplex PCR reads, yields one record per CDR3 protein. The sample yields under 800,000 distinct CDR3 sequences, roughly 16% seen once. These data were likewise used in another study, on T cells in Graves' hyperthyroidism and ophthalmopathy.

The specimen comprised peripheral blood mononuclear cells (PBMCs), sampled at new diagnosis, from a patient treated with antithyroid drugs. The receptor set was obtained from a woman in her twenties or thirties with Graves disease.

This clonotype came up many times. V is TRBV20-1 and J is TRBJ2-1; 12 bases are shared with TRBD1. Germline-derived CDR1 and CDR2 are DFQATT and SNEGSKA (reference sequence). J gave up 9 bases and V 6 bases, and 15 bases lay outside the gene matches. This CDR3 region has 16 residues. The CDR3 bases are TGCAGTGCCCCAGCCGGGGGACAGGGGGCGCTTGGTGAGCAGTTCTTC. This gives the protein CSAPAGGQGALGEQFF.

This clonotype was seen many times. The J gene is TRBJ1-2, the V gene TRBV19, with no clear D. The CDR3 is made up of 13 amino acids. Trimming cost V 3 bases and J 2 bases, with 7 bases left between them. CDR1 is LNHDA and CDR2 is SQIVND in the germline V gene (reference sequence). The CDR3 nucleotides read TGTGCCAGTAGTATCAACGCGAACTATGGCTACACCTTC. Protein: CASSINANYGYTF. Based on the CDR3 plus reference TRBV19 and TRBJ1-2, the full variable domain is DGGITQSPKYLFRKEGQNVTLSCEQNLNHDAMYWYRQDPGQGLRLIYYSQIVNDFQKGDIAEGYSVSREKKESFPLTVTSAQKNPTAFYLCASSINANYGYTFGSGTRLTVV.